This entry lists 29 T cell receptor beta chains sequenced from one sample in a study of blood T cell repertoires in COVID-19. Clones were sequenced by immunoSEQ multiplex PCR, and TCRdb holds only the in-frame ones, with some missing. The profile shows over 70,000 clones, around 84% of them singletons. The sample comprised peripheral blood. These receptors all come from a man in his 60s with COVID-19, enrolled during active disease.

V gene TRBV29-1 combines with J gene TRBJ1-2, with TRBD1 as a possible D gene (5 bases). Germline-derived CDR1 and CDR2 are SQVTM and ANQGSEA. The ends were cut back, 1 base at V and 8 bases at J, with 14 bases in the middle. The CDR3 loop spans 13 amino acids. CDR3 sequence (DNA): TGCAGCGTTGAAGGTGGGGGGGGATACGGCTACACCTTC. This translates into CSVEGGGGYGYTF.

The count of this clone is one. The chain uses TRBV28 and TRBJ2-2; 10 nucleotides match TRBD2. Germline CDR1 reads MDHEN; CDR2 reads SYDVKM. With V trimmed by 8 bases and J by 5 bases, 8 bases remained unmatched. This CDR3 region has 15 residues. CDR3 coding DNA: TGTGCCAGCCGAAGCGGGGGGGCCCGGACCGGGGAGCTGTTTTTT. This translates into CASRSGGARTGELFF.

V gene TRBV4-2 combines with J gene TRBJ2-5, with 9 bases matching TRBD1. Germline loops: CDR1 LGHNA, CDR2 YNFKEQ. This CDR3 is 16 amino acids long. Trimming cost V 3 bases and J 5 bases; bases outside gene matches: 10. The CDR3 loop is CASSQVNRGQGETQYF. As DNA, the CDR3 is TGTGCCAGCAGCCAGGTTAACAGGGGGCAGGGGGAGACCCAGTACTTC.

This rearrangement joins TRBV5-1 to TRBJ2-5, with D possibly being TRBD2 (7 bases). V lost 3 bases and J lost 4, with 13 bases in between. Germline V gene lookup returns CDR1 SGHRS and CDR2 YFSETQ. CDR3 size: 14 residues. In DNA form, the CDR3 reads TGCGCCAGCAGCTCGGGGGGCTTTGGAGAGACCCAGTACTTC. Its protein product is CASSSGGFGETQYF.

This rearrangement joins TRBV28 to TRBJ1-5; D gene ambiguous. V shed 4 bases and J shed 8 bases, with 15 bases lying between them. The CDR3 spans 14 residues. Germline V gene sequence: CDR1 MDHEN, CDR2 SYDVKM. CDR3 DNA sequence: TGTGCCAGCAGTTCCACTGGGCCCTGGGAGCCCCAGCATTTT. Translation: CASSSTGPWEPQHF.

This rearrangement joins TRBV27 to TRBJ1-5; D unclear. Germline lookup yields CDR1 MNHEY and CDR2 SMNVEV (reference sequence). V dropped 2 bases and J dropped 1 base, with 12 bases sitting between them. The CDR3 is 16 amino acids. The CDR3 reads CASSLMDPGSNQPQHF. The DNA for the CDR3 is TGTGCCAGCAGTTTAATGGATCCGGGGAGCAATCAGCCCCAGCATTTT.

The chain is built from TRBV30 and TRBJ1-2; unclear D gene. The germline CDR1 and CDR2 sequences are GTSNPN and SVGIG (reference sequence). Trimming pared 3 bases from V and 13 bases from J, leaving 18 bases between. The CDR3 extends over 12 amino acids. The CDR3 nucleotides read TGTGCCTGGAGACTATTTTCGGGAGCTGGCACCTTC. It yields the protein CAWRLFSGAGTF.

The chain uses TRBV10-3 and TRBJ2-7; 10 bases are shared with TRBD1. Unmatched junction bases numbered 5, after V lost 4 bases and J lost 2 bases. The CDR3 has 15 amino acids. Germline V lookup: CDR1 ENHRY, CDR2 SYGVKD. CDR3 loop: CAISGSGTGAYEQYF. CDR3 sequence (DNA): TGTGCCATCAGTGGTTCCGGGACAGGGGCCTACGAGCAGTACTTC.

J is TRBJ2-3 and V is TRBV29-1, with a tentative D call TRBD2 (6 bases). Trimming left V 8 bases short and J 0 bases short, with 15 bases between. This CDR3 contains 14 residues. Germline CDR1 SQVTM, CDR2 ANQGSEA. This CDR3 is CSLGGATSTDTQYF. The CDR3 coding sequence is TGCAGCCTCGGAGGGGCAACTAGCACAGATACGCAGTATTTT.

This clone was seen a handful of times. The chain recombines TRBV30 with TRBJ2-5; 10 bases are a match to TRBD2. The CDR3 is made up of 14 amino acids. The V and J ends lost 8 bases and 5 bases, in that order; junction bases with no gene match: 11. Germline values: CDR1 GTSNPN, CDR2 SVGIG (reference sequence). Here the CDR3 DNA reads TGTGCCGGAGATACTAGCGGGAACAGGGAGACCCAGTACTTC. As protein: CAGDTSGNRETQYF. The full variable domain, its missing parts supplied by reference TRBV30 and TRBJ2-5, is SQTIHQWPATLVQPVGSPLSLECTVEGTSNPNLYWYRQAAGRGLQLLFYSVGIGQISSEVPQNLSASRPQDRQFILSSKKLLLSDSGFYLCAGDTSGNRETQYFGPGTRLLVL.

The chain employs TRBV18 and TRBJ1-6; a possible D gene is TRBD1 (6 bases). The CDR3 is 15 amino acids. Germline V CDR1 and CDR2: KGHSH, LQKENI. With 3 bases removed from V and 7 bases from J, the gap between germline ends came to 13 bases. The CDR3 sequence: CASSPTGQGNSPLHF. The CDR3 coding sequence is TGTGCCAGCTCACCGACTGGGCAGGGGAATTCACCCCTCCACTTT.

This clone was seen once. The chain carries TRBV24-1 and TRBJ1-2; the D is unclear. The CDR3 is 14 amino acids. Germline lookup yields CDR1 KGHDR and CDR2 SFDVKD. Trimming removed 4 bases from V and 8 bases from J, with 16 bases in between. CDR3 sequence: CATSDPTEFWGYTF. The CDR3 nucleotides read TGTGCCACCAGTGACCCAACAGAGTTCTGGGGCTACACCTTC.

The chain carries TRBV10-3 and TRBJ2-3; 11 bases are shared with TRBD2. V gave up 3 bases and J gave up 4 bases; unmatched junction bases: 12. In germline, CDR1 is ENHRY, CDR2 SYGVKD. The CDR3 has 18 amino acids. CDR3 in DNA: TGTGCCATCAGTGATCAACTAGCGGGGGAGGGGGCGGCAGATACGCAGTATTTT. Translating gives CAISDQLAGEGAADTQYF.

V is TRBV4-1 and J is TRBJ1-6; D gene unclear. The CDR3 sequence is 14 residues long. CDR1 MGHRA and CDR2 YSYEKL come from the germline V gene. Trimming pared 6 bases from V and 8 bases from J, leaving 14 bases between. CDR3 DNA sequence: TGCGCCAGCAGGTCTCCGGTGAGATATTCACCCCTCCACTTT. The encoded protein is CASRSPVRYSPLHF.

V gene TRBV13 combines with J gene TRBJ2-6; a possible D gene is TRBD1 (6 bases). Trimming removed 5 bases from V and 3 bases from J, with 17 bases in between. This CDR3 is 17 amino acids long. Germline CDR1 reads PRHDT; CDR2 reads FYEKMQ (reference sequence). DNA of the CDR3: TGTGCCAGCAGCACCCAATTGGCAGGGGTTGGGGCCAACGTCCTGACTTTC. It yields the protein CASSTQLAGVGANVLTF. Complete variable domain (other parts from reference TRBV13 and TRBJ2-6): AAGVIQSPRHLIKEKRETATLKCYPIPRHDTVYWYQQGPGQDPQFLISFYEKMQSDKGSIPDRFSAQQFSDYHSELNMSSLELGDSALYFCASSTQLAGVGANVLTFGAGSRLTVL.

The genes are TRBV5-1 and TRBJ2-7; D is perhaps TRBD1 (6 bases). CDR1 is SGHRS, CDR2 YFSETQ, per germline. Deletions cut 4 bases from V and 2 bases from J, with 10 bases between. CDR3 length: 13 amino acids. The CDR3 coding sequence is TGCGCCAGCAGCGAGGGGGTCACCTACGAGCAGTACTTC. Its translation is CASSEGVTYEQYF. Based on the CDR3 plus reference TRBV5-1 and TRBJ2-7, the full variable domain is KAGVTQTPRYLIKTRGQQVTLSCSPISGHRSVSWYQQTPGQGLQFLFEYFSETQRNKGNFPGRFSGRQFSNSRSEMNVSTLELGDSALYLCASSEGVTYEQYFGPGTRLTVT.

CDR3 amino acids: CASSQGQGDEAFF. CDR3 sequence (DNA): TGTGCCAGCTCACAGGGACAGGGGGATGAAGCTTTCTTT. The chain couples TRBV18 to TRBJ1-1; TRBD1 agrees at 11 bases. The length of the CDR3 is 13 residues. With 4 bases clipped from V and 7 bases from J, the junction kept 2 bases outside the gene matches. Germline assignment: CDR1 KGHSH and CDR2 LQKENI.

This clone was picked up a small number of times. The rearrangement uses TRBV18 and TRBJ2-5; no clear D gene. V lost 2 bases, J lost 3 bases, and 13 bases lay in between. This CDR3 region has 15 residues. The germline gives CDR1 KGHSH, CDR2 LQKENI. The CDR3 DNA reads TGTGCCAGCTCACCAGGCGGTGTAGGTGAAGAGACCCAGTACTTC. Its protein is CASSPGGVGEETQYF.

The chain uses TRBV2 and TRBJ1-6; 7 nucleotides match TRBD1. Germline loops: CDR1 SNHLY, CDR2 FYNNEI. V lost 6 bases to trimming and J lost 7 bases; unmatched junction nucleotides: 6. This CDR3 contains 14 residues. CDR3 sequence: CASSRQGGNSPLHF. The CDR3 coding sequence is TGTGCCAGCAGCAGACAGGGTGGCAATTCACCCCTCCACTTT.

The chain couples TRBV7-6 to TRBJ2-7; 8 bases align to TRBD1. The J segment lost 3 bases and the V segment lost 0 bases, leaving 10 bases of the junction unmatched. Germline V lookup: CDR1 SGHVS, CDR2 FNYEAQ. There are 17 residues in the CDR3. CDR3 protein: CASSLAPLTGDGYEQYF. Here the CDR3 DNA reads TGTGCCAGCAGCTTAGCCCCCCTGACAGGGGATGGCTACGAGCAGTACTTC.

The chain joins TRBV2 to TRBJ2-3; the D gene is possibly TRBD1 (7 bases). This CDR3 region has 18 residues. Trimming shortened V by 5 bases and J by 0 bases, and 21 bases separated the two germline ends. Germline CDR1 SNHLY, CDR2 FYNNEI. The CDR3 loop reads CASSRTIRQGGSTDTQYF. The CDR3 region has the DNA TGTGCCAGCAGTCGGACGATCAGACAGGGAGGTAGCACAGATACGCAGTATTTT. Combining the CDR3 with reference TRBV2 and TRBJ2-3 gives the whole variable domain EPEVTQTPSHQVTQMGQEVILRCVPISNHLYFYWYRQILGQKVEFLVSFYNNEISEKSEIFDDQFSVERPDGSNFTLKIRSTKLEDSAMYFCASSRTIRQGGSTDTQYFGPGTRLTVL.

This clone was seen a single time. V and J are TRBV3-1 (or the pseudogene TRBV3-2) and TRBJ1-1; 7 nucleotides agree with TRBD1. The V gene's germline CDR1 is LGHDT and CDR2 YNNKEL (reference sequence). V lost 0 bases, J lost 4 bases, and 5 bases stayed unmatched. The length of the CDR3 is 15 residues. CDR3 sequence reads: CASSQDRGGGTEAFF. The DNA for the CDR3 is TGTGCCAGCAGCCAAGACCGAGGGGGCGGCACTGAAGCTTTCTTT.

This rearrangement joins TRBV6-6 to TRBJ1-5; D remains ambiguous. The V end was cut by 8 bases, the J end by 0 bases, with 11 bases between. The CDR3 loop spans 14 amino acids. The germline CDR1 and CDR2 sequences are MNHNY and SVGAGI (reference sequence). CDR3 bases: TGTGCCAGCTGCCGTGCAGTTAGCAATCAGCCCCAGCATTTT. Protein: CASCRAVSNQPQHF.

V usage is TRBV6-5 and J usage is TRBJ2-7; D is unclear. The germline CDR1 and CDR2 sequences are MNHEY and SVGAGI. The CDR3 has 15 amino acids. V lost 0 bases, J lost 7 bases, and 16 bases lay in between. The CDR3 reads CASSYSISQSVEQYF. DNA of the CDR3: TGTGCCAGCAGTTACTCGATCTCCCAAAGCGTAGAGCAGTACTTC.

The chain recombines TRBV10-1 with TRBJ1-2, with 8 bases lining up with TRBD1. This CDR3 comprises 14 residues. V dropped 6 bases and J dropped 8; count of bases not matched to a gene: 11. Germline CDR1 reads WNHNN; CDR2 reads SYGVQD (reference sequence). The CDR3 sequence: CASSPGQGRDGYTF. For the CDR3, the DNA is TGCGCCAGCAGCCCTGGACAGGGAAGGGACGGCTACACCTTC.

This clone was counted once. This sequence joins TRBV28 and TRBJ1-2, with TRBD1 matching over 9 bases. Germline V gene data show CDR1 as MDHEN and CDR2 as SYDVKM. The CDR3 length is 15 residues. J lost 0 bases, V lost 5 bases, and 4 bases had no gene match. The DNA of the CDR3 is TGTGCCAGCAGTGGGGGACAGGGTACTAACTATGGCTACACCTTC. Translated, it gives CASSGGQGTNYGYTF.

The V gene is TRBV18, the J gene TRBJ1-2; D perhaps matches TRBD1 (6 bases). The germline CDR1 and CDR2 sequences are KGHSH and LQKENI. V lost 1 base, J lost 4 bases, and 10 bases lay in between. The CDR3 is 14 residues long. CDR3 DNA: TGTGCCAGCTCACCACGGACAGAAGCCTATGGCTACACCTTC. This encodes CASSPRTEAYGYTF.

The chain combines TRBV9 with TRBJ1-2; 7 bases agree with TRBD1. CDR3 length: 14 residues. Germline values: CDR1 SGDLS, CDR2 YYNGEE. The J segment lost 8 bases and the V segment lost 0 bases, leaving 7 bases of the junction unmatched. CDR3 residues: CASSVETGFRGYTF. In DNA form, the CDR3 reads TGTGCCAGCAGCGTAGAGACAGGGTTTCGGGGCTACACCTTC.

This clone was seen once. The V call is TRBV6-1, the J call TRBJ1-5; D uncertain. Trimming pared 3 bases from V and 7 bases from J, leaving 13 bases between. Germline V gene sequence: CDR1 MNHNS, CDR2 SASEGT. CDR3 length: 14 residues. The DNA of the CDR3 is TGTGCCAGCAGTGACCAAGGAGGTGGGCAGCCCCAGCATTTT. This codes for CASSDQGGGQPQHF.